The 17 T cell receptor beta chains given below trace back to one sample, sequenced in a study of CD8 T cells in Susac syndrome. It was with random hexamers that about 0.45 to 1 ug RNA was reverse transcribed. TCRdb re-called the immunoSEQ multiplex PCR reads with MiXCR, one entry per CDR3 protein. Of 150,000 to 200,000 distinct CDR3 sequences listed, less than 95% are singletons. The sample taken for sequencing was CD4+ T cells from PBMCs. All receptors come from a human donor in good health.

The rearrangement links TRBV15 to TRBJ1-1; perhaps TRBD1 as D (5 bases). The CDR3 length is 15 residues. V lost 5 bases to trimming and J lost 4 bases, with 17 bases between them. Germline assignment: CDR1 LNHNV and CDR2 YYDKDF (reference sequence). The CDR3, as DNA: TGTGCCACCAGCTCCCAGGGAATTCGGGGCACTGAAGCTTTCTTT. It translates to CATSSQGIRGTEAFF.

The V and J genes are TRBV7-2 and TRBJ2-5; 9 nucleotides line up with TRBD2. The V gene's germline CDR1 is SGHTA and CDR2 FQGNSA. V was clipped by 5 bases and J by 5 bases; unmatched bases: 6. The CDR3 consists of 14 residues. As DNA, the CDR3 is TGTGCCAGCAGCCGGGGACTAGCTTTCGAGACCCAGTACTTC. Its translation is CASSRGLAFETQYF.

The V gene is TRBV30, the J gene TRBJ2-4; D may be TRBD2 (6 bases). The CDR3 has 13 residues. In germline, CDR1 is GTSNPN, CDR2 SVGIG (reference sequence). Trimming shortened V by 4 bases and J by 7 bases, and 14 bases separated the two germline ends. The CDR3: CAWTPVGGNIQYF. The CDR3, as DNA: TGTGCCTGGACCCCCGTCGGGGGTAACATTCAGTACTTC.

This clonotype appeared a few times. V usage is TRBV11-2 and J usage is TRBJ2-1; D is undetermined. This CDR3 has 12 amino acids. V dropped 1 base and J dropped 7 bases, with 5 bases sitting between them. Germline CDR1 SGHAT, CDR2 FQNNGV. The DNA of the CDR3 is TGTGCCAGCAGCTTAGCTCGAAATGAGCAGTTCTTC. It is translated as CASSLARNEQFF.

This clonotype was seen a handful of times. The V call is TRBV3-1, the J call TRBJ2-7, with a possible D match to TRBD2 (5 bases). The CDR3 spans 14 residues. CDR1 is LGHDT and CDR2 is YNNKEL in the germline V gene (reference sequence). With 1 base removed from V and 0 bases from J, the gap between germline ends came to 7 bases. As DNA, the CDR3 is TGTGCCAGCAGCCAAGCTGGACTCTCCTACGAGCAGTACTTC. Translation: CASSQAGLSYEQYF.

The chain is built from TRBV6-5 and TRBJ2-1, with D possibly TRBD1 on 6 matching bases. This CDR3 has 14 residues. Germline V gene data show CDR1 as MNHEY and CDR2 as SVGAGI. Trimming took 7 bases from V and 5 from J, leaving 15 bases between them. The CDR3 reads CASKRGTNNNEQFF. The CDR3 DNA is TGTGCCAGCAAAAGAGGGACAAATAACAATGAGCAGTTCTTC.

This clonotype was picked up one time. The CDR3 region has the DNA TGTGCCACCAGTGATCCAGGACAGGGGCGTCAGTACTTC. Its translation: CATSDPGQGRQYF. This chain uses TRBV24-1 with TRBJ2-7; 9 bases are shared with TRBD1. The length of the CDR3 is 13 residues. Germline V lookup: CDR1 KGHDR, CDR2 SFDVKD. The V segment lost 3 bases and the J segment 10 bases; nucleotides outside the gene matches: 6.

V usage is TRBV14 and J usage is TRBJ2-3; 10 nucleotides match TRBD2. The length of the CDR3 is 16 residues. Germline values: CDR1 SGHDN, CDR2 FVKESK. Trimming at V came to 4 bases and at J to 4 bases, leaving 8 bases not matched to a gene. Written as DNA, the CDR3 is TGTGCCAGCAGCCTAAGAGGAGCGGGAGGGGCAGATACGCAGTATTTT. Translated: CASSLRGAGGADTQYF.

A note on this clonotype: Since the CDR3 does not end with the conserved phenylalanine or tryptophan, this likely comes from a read error. It is unclear where the CDR3 begins or ends on the DNA, so no DNA is shown, and the CDR3 is as TCRdb lists it. This chain joins TRBV29-1 and TRBJ2-3; the listed D gene, TRBD1, was not tested against the DNA. Per germline, CDR1 SQVTM and CDR2 ANQGSEA. With termini counted, the CDR3 has 12 amino acids. The CDR3: CSVAAEGRQGTV.

The V and J genes are TRBV20-1 and TRBJ2-1; 10 nucleotides line up with TRBD2. Germline loops: CDR1 DFQATT, CDR2 SNEGSKA (reference sequence). V lost 1 base, J lost 9 bases, and 6 bases stayed unmatched. This CDR3 contains 14 residues. This chain's CDR3 is CSARVSGRASEQFF. In nucleotides, the CDR3 is TGCAGTGCTAGAGTGAGCGGGAGGGCCTCTGAGCAGTTCTTC.

The gene calls are TRBV6-2 or TRBV6-3 and TRBJ2-5; perhaps TRBD2 as D (5 bases). V was trimmed by 7 bases and J by 14 bases, leaving 20 bases between them. The length of the CDR3 is 12 residues. Germline V CDR1 and CDR2: MNHEY, SVGEGT. The CDR3 nucleotides read TGTGCCAGCAAGACGCAGCGGTCAAGGCTTTACTTC. Protein product: CASKTQRSRLYF.

The J gene is TRBJ1-1, the V gene TRBV29-1; D perhaps matches TRBD1 (5 bases). The CDR3 totals 13 residues. Trimming took 8 bases from V and 5 from J, leaving 18 bases between them. In germline, CDR1 is SQVTM, CDR2 ANQGSEA. CDR3 coding DNA: TGCAGCTCCCCATCCCCGGGGGGTACTGAAGCTTTCTTT. This encodes CSSPSPGGTEAFF.

The V call is TRBV6-1, the J call TRBJ1-5; no reliable D call. The CDR3 spans 13 residues. The germline V gene encodes CDR1 MNHNS and CDR2 SASEGT. The ends were cut back, 1 base at V and 6 bases at J, with 7 bases in the middle. In DNA form, the CDR3 reads TGTGCCAGCAGTGAAGGCATCGGTCAGCCCCAGCATTTT. Its protein is CASSEGIGQPQHF.

The V and J genes are TRBV6-5 and TRBJ1-2, with a tentative D call TRBD1 (5 bases). Germline CDR1 MNHEY, CDR2 SVGAGI. Trimming took 6 bases from V and 7 from J, leaving 15 bases between them. This CDR3 is 13 amino acids long. CDR3 DNA: TGTGCCAGCAGGATGACAGCACCCGGTGGCTACACCTTC. It translates to CASRMTAPGGYTF.

The gene calls are TRBV29-1 and TRBJ2-5; D is ambiguous. The length of the CDR3 is 12 residues. CDR1 SQVTM and CDR2 ANQGSEA come from the germline V gene. Trimming shortened V by 4 bases and J by 2 bases, and 8 bases separated the two germline ends. DNA of the CDR3: TGCAGCGTTGGGTACCGGCAAGAGACCCAGTACTTC. Protein: CSVGYRQETQYF.

This chain joins TRBV3-1 and TRBJ2-7; a possible D gene is TRBD1 (5 bases). V lost 2 bases, J lost 0 bases, and 8 bases lay in between. There are 14 residues in the CDR3. The germline CDR1 and CDR2 sequences are LGHDT and YNNKEL (reference sequence). Here the CDR3 DNA reads TGTGCCAGCAGCCAAAGGGGAAGCTCCTACGAGCAGTACTTC. It is translated as CASSQRGSSYEQYF.

V is TRBV29-1 and J is TRBJ1-2; maybe TRBD1 (6 bases). The CDR3 totals 12 residues. Germline V gene lookup returns CDR1 SQVTM and CDR2 ANQGSEA. V lost 7 bases, J lost 8 bases, and 17 bases lay in between. The CDR3 is CSETMGAQGYTF. The CDR3 coding sequence is TGCAGCGAGACGATGGGGGCTCAGGGCTACACCTTC.